The 8 T cell receptor beta chains reported below all come from one sample, sequenced in a study of blood T cell repertoires in COVID-19. Here immunoSEQ multiplex PCR was the method, and the copy in TCRdb shows in-frame clones only, minus some. The sample includes about 400,000 clones, approximately 86% of them seen just once. Sequencing was carried out using peripheral blood. The receptors were sampled from a woman aged 60-75 years with COVID-19, enrolled during active disease.

J is TRBJ2-1 and V is TRBV19; 9 nucleotides agree with TRBD2. The length of the CDR3 is 13 residues. Germline loops: CDR1 LNHDA, CDR2 SQIVND (reference sequence). Germline trimming cut 7 bases from V and 7 bases from J; bases unmatched to any gene: 5. CDR3 coding DNA: TGTGCCAGTAATCCGCGGGGGGGGAATGAGCAGTTCTTC. It codes for CASNPRGGNEQFF.

V is TRBV13 and J is TRBJ1-2; D remains ambiguous. Trimming pared 1 base from V and 6 bases from J, leaving 18 bases between. The CDR3 is 16 residues long. Germline CDR1 and CDR2: PRHDT and FYEKMQ (reference sequence). The CDR3 coding sequence is TGTGCCAGCAGCTTAGACCCGCCGGGGAGGAGGGATGGCTACACCTTC. It yields the protein CASSLDPPGRRDGYTF.

In this sample, this clone turned up once. The chain recombines TRBV9 with TRBJ1-1; the match to TRBD1 covers 9 bases. The CDR3 is made up of 14 amino acids. With 0 bases clipped from V and 5 bases from J, the junction kept 2 bases outside the gene matches. Germline-derived CDR1 and CDR2 are SGDLS and YYNGEE. The CDR3 coding sequence is TGTGCCAGCAGCGTAGGGACAGGGGCTACTGAAGCTTTCTTT. It translates to CASSVGTGATEAFF.

The chain has TRBV2 and TRBJ1-3; D not certain. Germline V lookup: CDR1 SNHLY, CDR2 FYNNEI. This CDR3 comprises 12 residues. The germline V and J ends were trimmed by 7 bases and 4 bases, with 8 bases remaining between them. CDR3 coding DNA: TGTGCCAGCATAGTTACGGGAAACACCATATATTTT. As protein: CASIVTGNTIYF.

This clone appeared once. The chain links TRBV7-2 to TRBJ1-2; D is unresolved. Germline V CDR1 and CDR2: SGHTA, FQGNSA. V was pared by 5 bases and J by 2 bases, with 12 bases between. The CDR3 is 14 amino acids. CDR3 sequence (DNA): TGTGCCAGCAGCGGACTCGGACGGAACTATGGCTACACCTTC. Translated, it gives CASSGLGRNYGYTF. Looking up the rest from reference TRBV7-2 and TRBJ1-2 gives the full variable domain: GAGVSQSPSNKVTEKGKDVELRCDPISGHTALYWYRQSLGQGLEFLIYFQGNSAPDKSGLPSDRFSAERTGGSVSTLTIQRTQQEDSAVYLCASSGLGRNYGYTFGSGTRLTVV.

V gene TRBV13 combines with J gene TRBJ2-7, with TRBD2 identical over 11 bases. CDR1 PRHDT and CDR2 FYEKMQ come from the germline V gene (reference sequence). The CDR3 is 17 residues long. J gave up 2 bases and V 3 bases, and 9 bases lay outside the gene matches. This CDR3 is CASSFRLAGKGPYEQYF. The CDR3 nucleotides are TGTGCCAGCAGCTTCAGACTAGCGGGGAAGGGCCCCTACGAGCAGTACTTC. The full variable domain, in which reference TRBV13 and TRBJ2-7 provide the parts outside the CDR3, is AAGVIQSPRHLIKEKRETATLKCYPIPRHDTVYWYQQGPGQDPQFLISFYEKMQSDKGSIPDRFSAQQFSDYHSELNMSSLELGDSALYFCASSFRLAGKGPYEQYFGPGTRLTVT.

This clone was picked up one time. V gene TRBV7-2 combines with J gene TRBJ2-3; D may be TRBD2 (7 bases). This CDR3 has 18 amino acids. Germline V gene lookup returns CDR1 SGHTA and CDR2 FQGNSA. The V end was cut by 0 bases, the J end by 4 bases, with 20 bases between. CDR3 loop: CASSLAGGGRRGADTQYF. DNA for the CDR3: TGTGCCAGCAGCTTAGCGGGCGGGGGCCGCCGGGGGGCAGATACGCAGTATTTT.

This rearrangement joins TRBV6-6 to TRBJ2-2; the D gene is possibly TRBD2 (7 bases). The CDR3 has 13 residues. V lost 7 bases and J 7 bases, leaving 13 bases between the germline ends. Germline lookup yields CDR1 MNHNY and CDR2 SVGAGI (reference sequence). CDR3 protein: CASNGGQGGELFF. The CDR3 nucleotides read TGTGCCAGCAACGGGGGGCAAGGCGGGGAGCTGTTTTTT.